The text below deals with one T cell receptor beta chain. Its antigen is not known. This record belongs to a study of long-term antiretroviral therapy in people with HIV. The overall study: The earliest specimens came about a decade ahead of the 2015 immediate-ART recommendation. General observations from the study: Relative to transplant donor controls, diversity remained lower despite increasing after ART. Against controls, HIV repertoires showed narrower ranges of CDR3 length.

A v3.0 immunoSEQ assay was performed at survey level. Assay used: immunoSEQ multiplex PCR; TCRdb lists only in-frame clones, some missing. Counted here are about 30,000 clones, approximately 95% occurring once; the ten biggest clones make up about 3.1%. From each donor, at least one pre-ART PBMC sample and at least two post-ART PBMC samples were obtained. The CDR3 totals 15 residues. Trimming removed 3 bases from V and 0 bases from J; junction bases left unmatched: 4. CDR1 and CDR2 from the germline V gene are MRHNA and SNTAGT. The sample consisted of unsorted PBMCs, taken 5.3 years after starting antiretroviral therapy. The V and J genes are TRBV6-4 and TRBJ1-2; 7 bases match TRBD1. This clonotype was obtained from a man in his fifties with HIV. CDR3 bases: TGTGCCAGCAGTGAAAAGACAGGGTCTAACTATGGCTACACCTTC. It is translated as CASSEKTGSNYGYTF.